These 19 T cell receptor beta chains came from one sample sequenced in a study of human T cells and chemical hapten exposure. Time point indicated: patch test 2, 6 weeks after DPC sensitization. The treatment was: therapeutic diphenylcyclopropenone sensitization with weekly scalp DPC. TCRdb called the RACE reads again in MiXCR, with one record for every CDR3 protein. The table has about 89,000 distinct CDR3 sequences, 8% to 13% seen once. The material sequenced was whole blood, taken in connection with sensitization to the hapten diphenylcyclopropenone (DPC). These receptors were taken from a man aged 35-49 years with alopecia areata. Some clones in this sample may be carry-over from other donors' samples.

The chain carries TRBV4-1 and TRBJ1-1; unclear D gene. Trimming shortened V by 6 bases and J by 11 bases, and 25 bases separated the two germline ends. The CDR3 extends over 15 amino acids. The germline V gene has CDR1 MGHRA and CDR2 YSYEKL. CDR3 protein: CASRQTWKDPVEAFF. CDR3 nucleotides: TGCGCCAGCAGACAAACTTGGAAGGACCCGGTCGAGGCTTTCTTT.

The CDR3 sequence: CASSQTGTSSYEQYV. The CDR3 DNA follows: TGCGCCAGCAGCCAGACCGGGACTAGCTCCTACGAGCAGTACGTC. The chain is built from TRBV4-1 and TRBJ2-7, with 8 bases identical to TRBD2. Per the germline V gene, CDR1 is MGHRA and CDR2 is YSYEKL. Trimming removed 3 bases from V and 0 bases from J; junction bases left unmatched: 4. The CDR3 covers 15 residues.

This chain connects TRBV4-1 to TRBJ2-1, with D tentatively TRBD2 (5 bases). V lost 3 bases and J lost 4, with 16 bases in between. Germline V gene lookup returns CDR1 MGHRA and CDR2 YSYEKL. CDR3 length equals 16 residues. CDR3 loop: CASSHFERPLYNEQFF. The CDR3 bases are TGCGCCAGCAGCCATTTTGAGCGGCCTCTTTACAATGAGCAGTTCTTC.

DNA for the CDR3: TGTGCCTGGAGGTGGGGGACGGGGGCAGATACGCAGTATTTT. Its translation is CAWRWGTGADTQYF. The chain is built from TRBV30 and TRBJ2-3, with a weak D call TRBD2 (6 bases). Germline V gives CDR1 GTSNPN, CDR2 SVGIG (reference sequence). The CDR3 totals 14 residues. The ends were cut back, 3 bases at V and 4 bases at J, with 14 bases in the middle. Full variable domain (outside the CDR3, taken from reference TRBV30 and TRBJ2-3): SQTIHQWPATLVQPVGSPLSLECTVEGTSNPNLYWYRQAAGRGLQLLFYSVGIGQISSEVPQNLSASRPQDRQFILSSKKLLLSDSGFYLCAWRWGTGADTQYFGPGTRLTVL.

V is TRBV5-1 and J is TRBJ2-7, with TRBD1 identical over 7 bases. The V and J ends lost 2 bases and 2 bases, in that order; junction bases with no gene match: 10. Germline assignment: CDR1 SGHRS and CDR2 YFSETQ. This CDR3 region has 16 residues. This CDR3 reads CASSLTVGTATYEQYF. The CDR3 region has the DNA TGCGCCAGCAGCTTAACAGTGGGGACAGCCACCTACGAGCAGTACTTC.

This clonotype was counted only a few times. The V and J genes are TRBV6-6 and TRBJ2-3, with D uncertain. The germline V and J ends were trimmed by 7 bases and 13 bases, with 21 bases remaining between them. Germline assignment: CDR1 MNHNY and CDR2 SVGAGI (reference sequence). The CDR3 sequence is 13 residues long. The CDR3 DNA sequence: TGTGCCAGCACCCACCGATGGTACCCTATCGAGTATTTT. Protein product: CASTHRWYPIEYF.

This clonotype was seen a handful of times. The rearrangement uses TRBV7-3 and TRBJ2-1; 8 positions agree with TRBD2. This CDR3 region has 16 residues. Germline-derived CDR1 and CDR2 are SGHTA and FQGTGA. J gave up 6 bases and V 0 bases, and 7 bases lay outside the gene matches. DNA of the CDR3: TGTGCCAGCAGCTTAACTATCGGGGGGGTAGGCAATGAGCAGTTCTTC. Translated: CASSLTIGGVGNEQFF.

This clonotype was picked up many times. The chain couples TRBV6-2 or TRBV6-3 to TRBJ1-4; D gene uncertain. Between the trimmed V and J ends, which lost 7 bases and 3 bases, there was a span of 9 bases. The CDR3 extends over 13 amino acids. Per germline, CDR1 MNHEY and CDR2 SVGEGT. This chain's CDR3 is CASKSSPNEKLFF. In nucleotides, the CDR3 is TGTGCCAGCAAATCGTCCCCTAATGAAAAACTGTTTTTT.

This clonotype has only a few counts. The V gene is TRBV7-9, the J gene TRBJ1-1; 12 bases line up with TRBD1. The CDR3 contains 15 residues. V lost 4 bases to trimming and J lost 1 base; unmatched junction nucleotides: 1. The V gene's germline CDR1 is SEHNR and CDR2 FQNEAQ (reference sequence). CDR3 sequence: CASSSGQGANTEAFF. The CDR3 nucleotides read TGTGCCAGCAGCTCGGGACAGGGGGCGAACACTGAAGCTTTCTTT.

In DNA form, the CDR3 reads TGTGCCAGCATCCCGATGGTTGGAGCGGGATGTTACAATGAGCAGTTCTTC. This gives the protein CASIPMVGAGCYNEQFF. This chain uses TRBV6-4 with TRBJ2-1; TRBD2 matches 7 bases. The CDR3 is made up of 17 amino acids. The ends lost 7 bases at V and 4 bases at J; junction bases unmatched: 16. Per the germline V gene, CDR1 is MRHNA and CDR2 is SNTAGT.

This clonotype was seen repeatedly, ten times or more. The chain uses TRBV5-1 and TRBJ2-5; no clear D. The germline V gene has CDR1 SGHRS and CDR2 YFSETQ. CDR3 length equals 11 residues. Trimming pared 0 bases from V and 3 bases from J, leaving 0 bases between. DNA for the CDR3: TGCGCCAGCAGCTTGGAAGAGACCCAGTACTTC. It specifies CASSLEETQYF. Full variable domain (rest looked up from reference TRBV5-1 and TRBJ2-5): KAGVTQTPRYLIKTRGQQVTLSCSPISGHRSVSWYQQTPGQGLQFLFEYFSETQRNKGNFPGRFSGRQFSNSRSEMNVSTLELGDSALYLCASSLEETQYFGPGTRLLVL.

The table lists this clonotype with many counts. The rearrangement links TRBV9 to TRBJ1-3; the D gene is possibly TRBD1 (6 bases). V was clipped by 4 bases and J by 0 bases, with 8 bases between them. CDR3 length equals 14 residues. The germline gives CDR1 SGDLS, CDR2 YYNGEE. CDR3 region: CASSLRGSGNTIYF. The CDR3 DNA is TGTGCCAGCAGCCTCAGGGGCTCTGGAAACACCATATATTTT.

This clonotype occurred a few times. The chain uses TRBV6-2 or TRBV6-3 and TRBJ2-7; TRBD2 matches 13 bases. Germline V gives CDR1 MNHEY, CDR2 SVGEGT. V dropped 4 bases and J dropped 2; count of bases not matched to a gene: 11. The CDR3 covers 18 residues. This CDR3 reads CASSSPGTSGIRTYEQYV. The CDR3 DNA is TGTGCCAGCAGTTCCCCCGGGACTAGCGGGATCCGAACCTACGAGCAGTACGTC.

The rearrangement links TRBV9 to TRBJ2-3; the D is unclear. The V gene's germline CDR1 is SGDLS and CDR2 YYNGEE. V was cut by 2 bases and J by 1 base, with 11 bases left in between. The CDR3 contains 15 residues. The CDR3 region is CASSVGPDGTDTQYF. DNA of the CDR3: TGTGCCAGCAGCGTTGGGCCAGACGGCACAGATACGCAGTATTTT.

This clonotype was seen more than once but under ten times. The genes are TRBV5-1 and TRBJ2-1; D is possibly TRBD1 or TRBD2 (5 bases each). Germline CDR1 SGHRS, CDR2 YFSETQ. This CDR3 has 14 residues. Trimming shortened V by 8 bases and J by 8 bases, and 20 bases separated the two germline ends. This CDR3 is CASEPGPPGDEQFF. CDR3 coding DNA: TGCGCCAGTGAACCGGGACCCCCGGGCGATGAGCAGTTCTTC.

This clonotype was seen only a few times. The V gene is TRBV5-1, the J gene TRBJ2-5; 7 positions agree with TRBD2. After removal of 7 bases from V and 4 bases from J, the junction contained 13 bases not matched to a gene. The germline gives CDR1 SGHRS, CDR2 YFSETQ. The CDR3 spans 15 residues. The CDR3 coding sequence is TGCGCCAGCGCTAGCACGGCGGGAGACAGAGAGACCCAGTACTTC. Encoded protein: CASASTAGDRETQYF.

This clonotype has just a few counts. This chain links TRBV9 with TRBJ1-1; D is ambiguous. This CDR3 has 13 residues. CDR1 SGDLS and CDR2 YYNGEE come from the germline V gene. Trimming removed 0 bases at V and 3 bases at J, with 6 bases between. CDR3 bases: TGTGCCAGCAGCGTAGCCGACTACACTGAAGCTTTCTTT. Translating gives CASSVADYTEAFF.

There are many counts of this clonotype. The chain recombines TRBV30 with TRBJ1-5; D gene unclear. V was cut by 3 bases and J by 0 bases, with 15 bases left in between. The CDR3 has 16 amino acids. CDR1 is GTSNPN, CDR2 SVGIG, per germline (reference sequence). The CDR3 here is CAWSGTERYSNQPQHF. The CDR3 nucleotides are TGTGCCTGGAGCGGTACAGAACGTTATAGCAATCAGCCCCAGCATTTT.

V is TRBV19 and J is TRBJ2-5, with TRBD1 identical over 8 bases. Germline V CDR1 and CDR2: LNHDA, SQIVND (reference sequence). After removal of 0 bases from V and 3 bases from J, the junction contained 3 bases not matched to a gene. The CDR3 contains 15 residues. Here the CDR3 reads CASSIDQTGEETQYF. Written as DNA, the CDR3 is TGTGCCAGTAGTATAGATCAGACAGGGGAAGAGACCCAGTACTTC.